One T cell receptor beta chain is described in this entry. Its antigen is undetermined. With V trimmed by 5 bases and J by 13 bases, 7 bases remained unmatched. The CDR3 extends over 12 amino acids. CDR1 is LNHDA and CDR2 is SQIVND in the germline V gene (reference sequence). This entry is derived from a study of cytomegalovirus exposure and HLA in healthy donors. Study results and limitations: Later, TCR association rates were found to vary by HLA locus, highest for DRB1 and lowest for HLA-C. Later, an analysis showed that TCR beta chains associated with HLA were more clonally expanded than others that were equally common.

Primers included in the PCR were 60 Vbeta and 13 Jbeta primers. Here immunoSEQ multiplex PCR was the method, and the copy in TCRdb shows in-frame clones only, minus some. This table holds 99,000 or so clones, approximately 80% found once. This TCR was sampled from a female donor in good health and CMV-seropositive. Material for sequencing was PBMCs. The chain couples TRBV19 to TRBJ2-1, with 8 nucleotides matching TRBD1. Here the CDR3 reads CASSAPGQGQFF. The DNA of the CDR3 is TGTGCCAGTAGTGCCCCCGGACAGGGACAGTTCTTC. The full variable domain, its missing parts supplied by reference TRBV19 and TRBJ2-1, is DGGITQSPKYLFRKEGQNVTLSCEQNLNHDAMYWYRQDPGQGLRLIYYSQIVNDFQKGDIAEGYSVSREKKESFPLTVTSAQKNPTAFYLCASSAPGQGQFFGPGTRLTVL.